Shown below are 20 T cell receptor beta chains from a single sample sequenced in a study of identical twins. TCRdb itself ran the 5' RACE reads through MiXCR, one entry per CDR3 protein. The sample includes roughly 1.6 million distinct CDR3 sequences, more than 30% of them seen just once. The specimen sequenced was cord blood. All receptors derive from a newborn girl in good health.

J is TRBJ2-7 and V is TRBV20-1; D may be TRBD1 or TRBD2 (6 bases each). The CDR3 is made up of 14 amino acids. Looked up from germline, CDR1 is DFQATT and CDR2 is SNEGSKA (reference sequence). V lost 0 bases and J lost 2, with 11 bases in between. CDR3 protein: CSARDVGGPYEQYF. DNA for the CDR3: TGCAGTGCTAGAGATGTCGGGGGCCCCTACGAGCAGTACTTC.

The genes are TRBV6-5 and TRBJ2-3; 14 nucleotides agree with TRBD2. The CDR3 spans 16 residues. Looked up from germline, CDR1 is MNHEY and CDR2 is SVGAGI. With 5 bases clipped from V and 4 bases from J, the junction kept 5 bases outside the gene matches. Here the CDR3 reads CASSRTSGGRPDTQYF. CDR3 DNA sequence: TGTGCCAGCAGTCGGACTAGCGGGGGGAGGCCAGATACGCAGTATTTT.

The rearrangement joins TRBV6-6 to TRBJ2-3; TRBD1 might be the D (5 bases). This CDR3 has 16 amino acids. V was clipped by 5 bases and J by 3 bases, with 18 bases between them. CDR1 and CDR2 (germline): MNHNY, SVGAGI (reference sequence). Here the CDR3 reads CASSRRSWGQTDTQYF. CDR3 in DNA: TGTGCCAGCAGTCGCCGCTCTTGGGGCCAGACAGATACGCAGTATTTT.

This clonotype was seen repeatedly, ten times or more. The V call is TRBV29-1, the J call TRBJ2-3; tentatively, D is TRBD1 (6 bases). Trimming removed 6 bases from V and 1 base from J, with 17 bases in between. The CDR3 covers 15 residues. The germline V gene has CDR1 SQVTM and CDR2 ANQGSEA. The CDR3 loop reads CSVRKQGYGTDTQYF. CDR3 nucleotide sequence: TGCAGCGTCAGGAAACAGGGTTACGGCACAGATACGCAGTATTTT.

This clonotype has just a few counts. In nucleotides, the CDR3 is TGTGCCAGCAGCTTAAGGACAGGGGAGAATTCACCCCTCCACTTT. It codes for CASSLRTGENSPLHF. The rearrangement uses TRBV7-2 and TRBJ1-6, with 9 nucleotides matching TRBD1. Looked up from germline, CDR1 is SGHTA and CDR2 is FQGNSA. The CDR3 sequence is 15 residues long. The V gene end was trimmed by 2 bases and the J gene end by 7 bases; junction bases not matched to a gene: 3.

This clonotype has ten or more counts. V gene TRBV5-1 combines with J gene TRBJ2-3; unclear D gene. Per the germline V gene, CDR1 is SGHRS and CDR2 is YFSETQ. V was shortened by 3 bases and J by 1 base, with 6 bases between the two germline ends. The CDR3 runs 13 residues. The CDR3 protein is CASSSRGTDTQYF. The CDR3 DNA follows: TGCGCCAGCAGCTCCCGGGGCACAGATACGCAGTATTTT.

The chain employs TRBV19 and TRBJ2-1; no firm D call. The CDR3 consists of 15 residues. Germline V lookup: CDR1 LNHDA, CDR2 SQIVND (reference sequence). Trimming took 3 bases from V and 7 from J, leaving 16 bases between them. The CDR3 DNA sequence: TGTGCCAGTAGTATCTCCAGCTTTGTTATAAATGAGCAGTTCTTC. It encodes CASSISSFVINEQFF.

The chain recombines TRBV4-2 with TRBJ2-7; 12 nucleotides agree with TRBD2. CDR3 size: 15 residues. The V and J ends lost 2 bases and 4 bases, in that order; junction bases with no gene match: 3. The germline CDR1 and CDR2 sequences are LGHNA and YNFKEQ. CDR3: CASSQRLAGEYEQYF. DNA of the CDR3: TGTGCCAGCAGCCAAAGACTAGCGGGAGAGTACGAGCAGTACTTC.

As to this clonotype: Possible read error: a much larger clone is one base away. The V and J genes are TRBV7-2 and TRBJ1-1; D ambiguous. This CDR3 has 14 amino acids. The V end was cut by 2 bases, the J end by 1 base, with 8 bases between. Germline assignment: CDR1 SGHTA and CDR2 FQGNSA. CDR3 DNA sequence: TGTGCCAGCAGCTTATTACGGGAGAACACTGAAGCTTTCTTT. Amino acids: CASSLLRENTEAFF.

In its sample, this clonotype was seen a few times. This chain's CDR3 is CASSGTSFADTQYF. CDR3 bases: TGCGCCAGCAGCGGGACTAGTTTTGCAGATACGCAGTATTTT. The chain links TRBV5-1 to TRBJ2-3, with TRBD2 identical over 8 bases. CDR1 is SGHRS, CDR2 YFSETQ, per germline. V gave up 4 bases and J gave up 4 bases; unmatched junction bases: 5. CDR3 length: 14 amino acids.

This clonotype has a handful of counts. CDR3 amino acids: CASSLVPVEATYNEQFF. The CDR3 bases are TGTGCCAGCAGCTTAGTCCCCGTGGAGGCTACATACAATGAGCAGTTCTTC. The chain couples TRBV11-2 to TRBJ2-1; D is possibly TRBD2 (5 bases). Germline V gene lookup returns CDR1 SGHAT and CDR2 FQNNGV. This CDR3 spans 17 amino acids. V lost 1 base and J 4 bases, leaving 17 bases between the germline ends.

This chain connects TRBV3-1 to TRBJ2-1; a weak D match, TRBD2 (5 bases). From germline, CDR1 is LGHDT and CDR2 YNNKEL (reference sequence). The CDR3 has 15 amino acids. V lost 2 bases to trimming and J lost 1 base, with 9 bases between them. The CDR3: CASSQKRESYNEQFF. The CDR3 DNA sequence: TGTGCCAGCAGCCAAAAGAGGGAGTCCTACAATGAGCAGTTCTTC.

In its sample, this clonotype was seen a few times. The V and J genes are TRBV5-5 and TRBJ1-2, with 8 bases matching TRBD1. There are 15 residues in the CDR3. Germline lookup yields CDR1 SGHKS and CDR2 YYEKEE (reference sequence). Trimming at V came to 8 bases and at J to 8 bases, leaving 17 bases not matched to a gene. In nucleotides, the CDR3 is TGTGCCAGTGCCGGGACAGGCCGCTTCGTAGGCGGCTACACCTTC. Encoded protein: CASAGTGRFVGGYTF.

The chain is built from TRBV24-1 and TRBJ2-1, with a weak D call TRBD2 (5 bases). The germline V and J ends were trimmed by 0 bases and 9 bases, with 8 bases remaining between them. CDR3 length: 13 amino acids. The germline V gene encodes CDR1 KGHDR and CDR2 SFDVKD. CDR3 protein: CATSDLWSGEQFF. The CDR3 region has the DNA TGTGCCACCAGTGATTTGTGGAGCGGTGAGCAGTTCTTC.

This clonotype was picked up a small number of times. This sequence joins TRBV20-1 and TRBJ1-4; 8 bases line up with TRBD1. The CDR3 runs to 12 residues. Trimming at V came to 4 bases and at J to 6 bases, leaving 1 base not matched to a gene. Germline CDR1 and CDR2: DFQATT and SNEGSKA (reference sequence). The CDR3 DNA is TGCAGTGCTACAGGGGGCCATGAAAAACTGTTTTTT. The encoded protein is CSATGGHEKLFF.

The chain recombines TRBV10-2 with TRBJ2-5, with TRBD1 as a possible D gene (5 bases). Germline values: CDR1 WSHSY, CDR2 SAAADI. The CDR3 is made up of 15 amino acids. The ends were cut back, 2 bases at V and 2 bases at J, with 12 bases in the middle. The CDR3 region has the DNA TGCGCCAGCAGTGAGGGCAGGGCCATACAAGAGACCCAGTACTTC. Its protein product is CASSEGRAIQETQYF.

The chain has TRBV7-2 and TRBJ2-1; 9 bases are a match to TRBD1. CDR1 and CDR2 from the germline V gene are SGHTA and FQGNSA. V shed 1 base, J shed 5 bases, and the junction held 6 bases outside the gene matches. CDR3 length: 16 amino acids. CDR3 DNA: TGTGCCAGCAGCTTAGTGGGGACAGGGAAGGACAATGAGCAGTTCTTC. Its translation is CASSLVGTGKDNEQFF.

The chain is built from TRBV20-1 and TRBJ2-7; 8 nucleotides align to TRBD2. V lost 3 bases, J lost 3 bases, and 10 bases stayed unmatched. This CDR3 is built from 15 residues. Germline values: CDR1 DFQATT, CDR2 SNEGSKA (reference sequence). Here the CDR3 DNA reads TGCAGTGCTAGCCCCTTGAGCGGGGGAAACTACGAGCAGTACTTC. Translating it yields CSASPLSGGNYEQYF.

The chain carries TRBV28 and TRBJ2-1, with 9 bases identical to TRBD2. J lost 8 bases, V lost 5 bases, and 7 bases had no gene match. Germline V CDR1 and CDR2: MDHEN, SYDVKM. This CDR3 is built from 14 residues. CDR3 in amino acids: CASSDHLAGDEQFF. CDR3 bases: TGTGCCAGCAGTGACCACTTAGCGGGAGATGAGCAGTTCTTC.

The CDR3 loop is CASSVPGTGICEQYF. The CDR3 DNA follows: TGTGCCAGCAGTGTCCCCGGGACAGGGATTTGTGAGCAGTACTTC. The J gene is TRBJ2-5, the V gene TRBV25-1, with 9 nucleotides matching TRBD1. CDR1 is MGHDK and CDR2 is SYGVNS in the germline V gene. Trimming removed 4 bases from V and 11 bases from J; junction bases left unmatched: 14. CDR3 length: 15 amino acids.